This entry lists 10 T cell receptor beta chains sequenced from one sample in a study of cytomegalovirus exposure and HLA in healthy donors. PCR was performed using 60 Vbeta and 13 Jbeta primers. TCRdb keeps only in-frame clones here, not all; method: immunoSEQ multiplex PCR. This sample yields roughly 38,000 clones, of which approximately 90% are seen a single time; approximately 2.4% belongs to the top ten. Sequenced: PBMCs. The source is a woman younger than 35 in good health and CMV-seronegative.

The genes are TRBV5-1 and TRBJ2-1, with 7 bases identical to TRBD2. Per germline, CDR1 SGHRS and CDR2 YFSETQ. V gave up 5 bases and J gave up 0 bases; unmatched junction bases: 14. The CDR3 is made up of 18 amino acids. The CDR3 loop reads CASRLREGSHNSYNEQFF. The CDR3 DNA reads as TGCGCCAGCAGACTCAGGGAGGGGTCCCATAACTCCTACAATGAGCAGTTCTTC.

The V gene is TRBV5-1, the J gene TRBJ1-1; D is possibly TRBD1 (6 bases). The CDR3 totals 14 residues. CDR1 and CDR2 (germline): SGHRS, YFSETQ. Deletions cut 0 bases from V and 4 bases from J, with 10 bases between. This chain's CDR3 is CASSLGIRGTEAFF. CDR3 nucleotide sequence: TGCGCCAGCAGCTTGGGGATCAGGGGCACTGAAGCTTTCTTT.

CDR3 residues: CASSVQGAYGYTF. The DNA for the CDR3 is TGTGCCAGCAGCGTACAGGGGGCCTATGGCTACACCTTC. The V gene is TRBV6-1, the J gene TRBJ1-2; 9 nucleotides agree with TRBD1. CDR1 MNHNS and CDR2 SASEGT come from the germline V gene. V lost 6 bases and J lost 4; bases outside the gene matches: 3. The CDR3 is 13 amino acids.

With respect to this clone: One end of the junction does not line up with germline, which may come from a read error. V is TRBV7-7 and J is TRBJ2-5, with D tentatively TRBD1 (6 bases). This CDR3 is built from 13 residues. Germline lookup yields CDR1 SSHAT and CDR2 FNYEAQ (reference sequence). CDR3 residues: CASSLEGVGTQYF. The CDR3 DNA reads as TGTGCTAGCAGCTTAGAGGGGGTAGGGACCCAGTACTTC. Based on the CDR3 plus reference TRBV7-7 and TRBJ2-5, the full variable domain is GAGVSQSPRYKVTKRGQDVTLRCDPISSHATLYWYQQALGQGPEFLTYFNYEAQPDKSGLPSDRFSAERPEGSISTLTIQRTEQRDSAMYRCASSLEGVGTQYFGPGTRLLVL.

V usage is TRBV15 and J usage is TRBJ2-5; perhaps TRBD1 as D (5 bases). V was trimmed by 5 bases and J by 2 bases, leaving 21 bases between them. CDR1 LNHNV and CDR2 YYDKDF come from the germline V gene (reference sequence). This CDR3 is built from 17 residues. DNA of the CDR3: TGTGCCACCAGCCCCCCTCGAAGACTCAAGGGGCAAGAGACCCAGTACTTC. Residues: CATSPPRRLKGQETQYF.

This clone was detected once. The gene calls are TRBV4-3 and TRBJ1-3; the D gene is possibly TRBD1 (5 bases). The V gene's germline CDR1 is LGHNA and CDR2 YSLEER. The CDR3 runs 16 residues. V lost 4 bases, J lost 0 bases, and 13 bases lay in between. CDR3 coding DNA: TGCGCCAGCAGCCGCCATCTCGGGGGCTCTGGAAACACCATATATTTT. It encodes CASSRHLGGSGNTIYF.

The rearrangement uses TRBV28 and TRBJ1-2; 8 positions match TRBD1. Germline V lookup: CDR1 MDHEN, CDR2 SYDVKM. This CDR3 is 15 amino acids long. Trimming cost V 6 bases and J 4 bases; bases outside gene matches: 10. CDR3 nucleotides: TGTGCCAGCAGCCAGAACGGACAGGGCCCCTATGGCTACACCTTC. This codes for CASSQNGQGPYGYTF.

The chain uses TRBV19 and TRBJ1-2, with 7 bases aligning to TRBD1. Per germline, CDR1 LNHDA and CDR2 SQIVND (reference sequence). V lost 5 bases to trimming and J lost 5 bases; unmatched junction nucleotides: 5. The CDR3 covers 13 residues. The CDR3 coding sequence is TGTGCCAGTAGTCCCGAACAGGGGTATGGCTACACCTTC. Translating gives CASSPEQGYGYTF.

The chain links TRBV7-3 to TRBJ2-5; 9 bases line up with TRBD2. This CDR3 spans 16 amino acids. Germline CDR1 SGHTA, CDR2 FQGTGA. The J segment lost 0 bases and the V segment lost 4 bases, leaving 6 bases of the junction unmatched. CDR3 region: CASSSNSGSYQETQYF. The CDR3 bases are TGTGCCAGCAGCTCTAATAGCGGGAGCTACCAAGAGACCCAGTACTTC.

This clone was counted only a few times. The V and J genes are TRBV7-6 and TRBJ2-5; 7 nucleotides agree with TRBD1. The germline V gene has CDR1 SGHVS and CDR2 FNYEAQ. V shed 5 bases, J shed 4 bases, and the junction held 10 bases outside the gene matches. The CDR3 extends over 15 amino acids. The CDR3 nucleotides read TGTGCCAGCAGCAAACAGGGGATGGAGCGAGAGACCCAGTACTTC. Protein: CASSKQGMERETQYF.